The 22 T cell receptor beta chains below all came from one sample that was sequenced in a study of cytomegalovirus exposure and HLA in healthy donors. The PCR employed 60 Vbeta primers together with 13 Jbeta primers. Produced via immunoSEQ multiplex PCR; TCRdb's table is partial and in-frame only. Of 100,000 to 150,000 clones in the sample, around 80% were seen once. Sequencing was performed on PBMCs. These receptors originate from a man in his fifties in good health and CMV-seronegative.

The CDR3, as DNA: TGTGCCAGCAGTGACTCCTCAGGGTATCGTCAGCCCCAGCATTTT. Translated: CASSDSSGYRQPQHF. The chain combines TRBV6-1 with TRBJ1-5, with TRBD1 as a possible D gene (5 bases). V was cut by 3 bases and J by 6 bases, with 15 bases left in between. The CDR3 contains 15 residues. Germline CDR1 and CDR2: MNHNS and SASEGT.

V gene TRBV27 combines with J gene TRBJ2-2; TRBD1 aligns across 8 bases. J gave up 5 bases and V 7 bases, and 3 bases lay outside the gene matches. The CDR3 has 13 residues. CDR1 and CDR2 (germline): MNHEY, SMNVEV (reference sequence). The CDR3 bases are TGTGCCAGCAATACAGGGGGGACCGGGGAGCTGTTTTTT. Residues: CASNTGGTGELFF.

This clone was picked up a small number of times. CDR3 amino acids: CASSESLASDTDTQYF. CDR3 sequence (DNA): TGTGCCAGCAGTGAATCCTTGGCTAGCGACACAGATACGCAGTATTTT. The chain has TRBV6-1 and TRBJ2-3, with D perhaps TRBD2 (6 bases). V was shortened by 2 bases and J by 2 bases, with 14 bases between the two germline ends. Germline CDR1 MNHNS, CDR2 SASEGT. This CDR3 has 16 residues.

In its sample, this clone was seen a few times. V and J are TRBV19 and TRBJ1-1; no firm D call. Deletions cut 10 bases from V and 1 base from J, with 10 bases between. Germline assignment: CDR1 LNHDA and CDR2 SQIVND (reference sequence). CDR3 length: 12 residues. The CDR3 spells CATRQANTEAFF. Written as DNA, the CDR3 is TGTGCCACCCGGCAGGCGAACACTGAAGCTTTCTTT.

The V gene is TRBV30, the J gene TRBJ1-6; 7 bases fit TRBD1. Germline V gene lookup returns CDR1 GTSNPN and CDR2 SVGIG (reference sequence). This CDR3 is built from 12 residues. With V trimmed by 3 bases and J by 10 bases, 3 bases remained unmatched. CDR3 sequence reads: CAWSPGGSPLHF. DNA of the CDR3: TGTGCCTGGAGCCCAGGGGGATCACCCCTCCACTTT.

This chain links TRBV7-9 with TRBJ2-7, with 9 bases matching TRBD1. CDR3 length: 15 residues. V shed 6 bases and J 4 bases; nucleotides not matched to a gene: 10. From germline, CDR1 is SEHNR and CDR2 FQNEAQ (reference sequence). The CDR3 here is CASRLTGTGSYEQYF. CDR3 coding DNA: TGTGCCAGCAGACTGACCGGGACAGGGTCGTACGAGCAGTACTTC.

This chain's CDR3 is CASSSGGSSYNSPLHF. CDR3 in DNA: TGTGCCAGCAGTTCCGGGGGGAGCTCCTATAATTCACCCCTCCACTTT. This chain joins TRBV2 and TRBJ1-6, with D tentatively TRBD1 (5 bases). Trimming cost V 5 bases and J 0 bases, with 11 bases left between them. The germline V gene has CDR1 SNHLY and CDR2 FYNNEI. The CDR3 runs to 16 residues.

The table lists this clone with a few counts. This rearrangement joins TRBV2 to TRBJ2-5; D uncertain. The DNA matches TRBJ2-7 better at its end, which makes the J call doubtful. This CDR3 has 11 amino acids. Germline assignment: CDR1 SNHLY and CDR2 FYNNEI. The CDR3 DNA sequence: TGTGCCAGCAAATCTAATTACGAGCAGTACTTC. Its protein product is CASKSNYEQYF.

The chain has TRBV9 and TRBJ2-1, with 8 positions matching TRBD1. This CDR3 region has 14 residues. Germline CDR1 SGDLS, CDR2 YYNGEE. V shed 2 bases, J shed 5 bases, and the junction held 3 bases outside the gene matches. Here the CDR3 reads CASSVTGADNEQFF. CDR3 nucleotides: TGTGCCAGCAGCGTGACAGGGGCGGACAATGAGCAGTTCTTC. The whole variable domain, filled in from reference TRBV9 and TRBJ2-1, reads DSGVTQTPKHLITATGQRVTLRCSPRSGDLSVYWYQQSLDQGLQFLIQYYNGEERAKGNILERFSAQQFPDLHSELNLSSLELGDSALYFCASSVTGADNEQFFGPGTRLTVL.

The V and J genes are TRBV29-1 and TRBJ1-1; no clear D. V was clipped by 6 bases and J by 6 bases, with 20 bases between them. The CDR3 is made up of 14 amino acids. The V gene's germline CDR1 is SQVTM and CDR2 ANQGSEA. The CDR3 loop is CSVAGTRLIPEAFF. CDR3 coding DNA: TGCAGCGTGGCCGGAACCAGGTTGATCCCTGAAGCTTTCTTT.

V gene TRBV19 combines with J gene TRBJ2-5; TRBD2 agrees at 11 bases. Trimming removed 5 bases from V and 4 bases from J; junction bases left unmatched: 9. This CDR3 spans 16 amino acids. The germline V gene encodes CDR1 LNHDA and CDR2 SQIVND (reference sequence). This CDR3 is CASSPGLAAGGETQYF. Here the CDR3 DNA reads TGTGCCAGTAGTCCGGGACTAGCGGCCGGGGGAGAGACCCAGTACTTC.

The rearrangement uses TRBV5-1 and TRBJ1-1; 7 bases align to TRBD1. The CDR3 extends over 15 amino acids. V lost 0 bases to trimming and J lost 7 bases; unmatched junction nucleotides: 9. Germline assignment: CDR1 SGHRS and CDR2 YFSETQ. The CDR3 region is CASSLDRGTWGEAFF. The CDR3 DNA follows: TGCGCCAGCAGCTTGGACAGGGGAACCTGGGGTGAAGCTTTCTTT.

This clone was seen more than once but under ten times. At one end the junction does not follow the germline gene, possibly because of a read error. The chain combines TRBV15 with TRBJ2-7, with D maybe TRBD2 (8 bases). The CDR3 is made up of 14 amino acids. The germline CDR1 and CDR2 sequences are LNHNV and YYDKDF (reference sequence). CDR3 bases: TGTGCCACCAGCAGAGATTGGTCGGGGGGGGACAGCCACTTC. Translated: CATSRDWSGGDSHF.

The J gene is TRBJ2-7, the V gene TRBV18, with 7 nucleotides matching TRBD1. Germline V lookup: CDR1 KGHSH, CDR2 LQKENI. The CDR3 consists of 13 residues. Losses at the gene ends were 0 bases for V and 5 bases for J; bases not matched to a gene: 1. CDR3 coding DNA: TGTGCCAGCTCACCACCTCAGGGGGACGAGCAGTACTTC. Translated, it gives CASSPPQGDEQYF.

The gene calls are TRBV13 and TRBJ2-1; 10 positions match TRBD2. Trimming took 5 bases from V and 4 from J; bases not matched to a gene: 2. The CDR3 spans 14 residues. The V gene's germline CDR1 is PRHDT and CDR2 FYEKMQ (reference sequence). CDR3 in amino acids: CASSPTSGYNEQFF. The CDR3 DNA reads TGTGCCAGCAGCCCGACTAGCGGGTACAATGAGCAGTTCTTC.

The chain combines TRBV5-4 with TRBJ1-2; a weak D match, TRBD1 (6 bases). V was cut by 0 bases and J by 4 bases, with 19 bases left in between. Germline loops: CDR1 SGHNT, CDR2 YYREEE (reference sequence). This CDR3 spans 17 amino acids. CDR3 region: CASSLGGGRGLSYGYTF. In DNA form, the CDR3 reads TGTGCCAGCAGCTTGGGAGGGGGACGAGGTCTATCCTATGGCTACACCTTC.

The chain links TRBV23-1 to TRBJ1-1; 9 positions agree with TRBD1. TRBV23-1 is reported as an ORF; its role is uncertain. V was pared by 3 bases and J by 3 bases, with 5 bases of the junction left unmatched. CDR3 length: 15 amino acids. The CDR3 here is CASSQTGTGYTEAFF. CDR3 DNA: TGCGCCAGCAGTCAGACCGGGACAGGGTACACTGAAGCTTTCTTT.

This clone was counted a few times. The genes are TRBV6-6 and TRBJ1-5; 9 nucleotides line up with TRBD1. This CDR3 is built from 16 residues. The V segment lost 4 bases and the J segment 4 bases; nucleotides outside the gene matches: 8. Germline V gene lookup returns CDR1 MNHNY and CDR2 SVGAGI (reference sequence). In DNA, the CDR3 is TGTGCCAGCAGTTCTTTAAACAGGGGGCGAAATCAGCCCCAGCATTTT. It is translated as CASSSLNRGRNQPQHF.

V usage is TRBV30 and J usage is TRBJ1-1; no clear D gene. Germline V gene lookup returns CDR1 GTSNPN and CDR2 SVGIG (reference sequence). There are 14 residues in the CDR3. Trimming stripped 0 bases from V and 4 bases from J, with 12 bases between. Written as DNA, the CDR3 is TGTGCCTGGAGTGTACTCGGGTCTGGCACTGAAGCTTTCTTT. As protein: CAWSVLGSGTEAFF.

The chain uses TRBV15 and TRBJ1-3; tentatively, D is TRBD1 (5 bases). Germline CDR1 and CDR2: LNHNV and YYDKDF (reference sequence). The V and J ends lost 2 bases and 0 bases respectively, with 14 bases between them. The CDR3 runs to 17 residues. CDR3: CATSRTLGGVSGNTIYF. The CDR3 DNA sequence: TGTGCCACCAGCAGAACTCTTGGGGGGGTCTCTGGAAACACCATATATTTT. Variable domain in full (rest from reference TRBV15 and TRBJ1-3): DAMVIQNPRYQVTQFGKPVTLSCSQTLNHNVMYWYQQKSSQAPKLLFHYYDKDFNNEADTPDNFQSRRPNTSFCFLDIRSPGLGDTAMYLCATSRTLGGVSGNTIYFGEGSWLTVV.

V and J are TRBV28 and TRBJ2-7, with TRBD1 identical over 8 bases. The CDR3 is 16 amino acids. Germline loops: CDR1 MDHEN, CDR2 SYDVKM. Unmatched junction bases numbered 13, after V lost 7 bases and J lost 2 bases. CDR3 coding DNA: TGTGCCAGCACCTCAGGAGGGGGACAGGTCGCCTACGAGCAGTACTTC. This codes for CASTSGGGQVAYEQYF.

This clone came up a few times. This rearrangement joins TRBV23-1 to TRBJ2-5, with D possibly TRBD1 on 6 matching bases. TRBV23-1 is known as an ORF, though its function is uncertain. The CDR3 contains 17 residues. Between the trimmed V and J ends, which lost 0 bases and 5 bases, there was a span of 19 bases. The CDR3 here is CASSQSGAKGLKETQYF. The CDR3 DNA sequence: TGCGCCAGCAGTCAATCGGGGGCCAAGGGCCTGAAGGAGACCCAGTACTTC.